These 8 T cell receptor beta chains were all obtained from the same sample, sequenced in a study of shared clonotypes between healthy human individuals (dated by TCRdb to the early 2020s). Library preparation was by the immunoSEQ multiplex PCR assay. As stored in TCRdb, this immuneACCESS dataset retains in-frame rearrangements with V and J assigned. A fraction of the clones does not appear; measured against another copy, unresolved V genes explain less than half of the discrepancy, and the remainder lacks a known reason. This sample comprises about 1.1 million clones, 70% to 80% of them detected only once. The leading ten clones occupy more than 0.85% of the sample. Source material: memory CD4+ T cells from PBMCs. Explained via the paper, the cell subset or site label denotes: CD45RA-negative fraction. These receptors were collected from a man aged 18-30 years in good health. Some clones in this sample may be carry-over from other donors' samples.

The CDR3 reads CASSLGTGGTFFYEQYF. The CDR3 nucleotides read TGTGCCAGCAGCTTGGGAACAGGGGGGACATTTTTCTACGAGCAGTACTTC. The rearrangement links TRBV7-2 to TRBJ2-7; 8 bases are a match to TRBD1. The CDR3 sequence is 17 residues long. With V trimmed by 3 bases and J by 3 bases, 13 bases remained unmatched. Germline-derived CDR1 and CDR2 are SGHTA and FQGNSA.

The V call is TRBV27, the J call TRBJ1-6; D is uncertain. In germline, CDR1 is MNHEY, CDR2 SMNVEV (reference sequence). The CDR3 has 16 residues. With 6 bases removed from V and 4 bases from J, the gap between germline ends came to 16 bases. The CDR3 DNA reads TGTGCCAGCAGCATGGCCGGGTTTAGATATAATTCACCCCTCCACTTT. Protein product: CASSMAGFRYNSPLHF.

The J gene is TRBJ2-7, the V gene TRBV6-5, with 9 positions matching TRBD1. After removal of 0 bases from V and 2 bases from J, the junction contained 2 bases not matched to a gene. Germline CDR1 and CDR2: MNHEY and SVGAGI. The CDR3 length is 15 residues. The CDR3 loop reads CASSYSGTGPYEQYF. The DNA of the CDR3 is TGTGCCAGCAGTTACTCAGGGACAGGGCCCTACGAGCAGTACTTC.

This clone came up a few times. J is TRBJ2-7 and V is TRBV6-5, with 9 bases that match TRBD2. Germline-derived CDR1 and CDR2 are MNHEY and SVGAGI. The J segment lost 1 base and the V segment lost 6 bases, leaving 1 base of the junction unmatched. This CDR3 is built from 13 residues. CDR3 nucleotide sequence: TGTGCCAGCAGGCGGGAGGGGTCCTACGAGCAGTACTTC. This codes for CASRREGSYEQYF.

By its share, this clone is medium-sized. This chain joins TRBV29-1 and TRBJ2-4; TRBD1 might be the D (5 bases). The CDR3 loop spans 15 amino acids. Trimming stripped 1 base from V and 0 bases from J, with 10 bases between. Germline values: CDR1 SQVTM, CDR2 ANQGSEA. The CDR3 sequence is CSVEGAGRAKNIQYF. The CDR3 DNA is TGCAGCGTTGAAGGTGCAGGGCGAGCCAAAAACATTCAGTACTTC.

The gene calls are TRBV2 and TRBJ2-2; TRBD1 agrees at 7 bases. V lost 6 bases to trimming and J lost 3 bases; unmatched junction nucleotides: 13. The CDR3 contains 17 residues. Germline V CDR1 and CDR2: SNHLY, FYNNEI. In DNA, the CDR3 is TGTGCCAGCAGGGAGCCATTCCGGGACAGATACACCGGGGAGCTGTTTTTT. Amino acids: CASREPFRDRYTGELFF.

The chain combines TRBV11-2 with TRBJ1-2; D ambiguous. The CDR3 runs to 20 residues. Trimming pared 0 bases from V and 2 bases from J, leaving 25 bases between. Germline lookup yields CDR1 SGHAT and CDR2 FQNNGV. CDR3 DNA sequence: TGTGCCAGCAGCTTAGATGTCTTAACGGTGCAGCGAGCCCGGAACTATGGCTACACCTTC. Encoded protein: CASSLDVLTVQRARNYGYTF.

This clone was detected ten times or more. The chain has TRBV5-1 and TRBJ2-7, with a weak D call TRBD1 (6 bases). With 4 bases removed from V and 2 bases from J, the gap between germline ends came to 16 bases. The CDR3 loop spans 15 amino acids. Germline CDR1 SGHRS, CDR2 YFSETQ. CDR3 loop: CASSDPQGYPYEQYF. The CDR3 bases are TGCGCCAGCAGCGATCCACAGGGATACCCCTACGAGCAGTACTTC.